This T cell receptor (beta chain) is from a study of neurological immune-mediated disorders. This clonotype was counted at least ten times. TCRdb re-called the 5' RACE reads through MiXCR, storing one row per CDR3 protein. The sample consists of tens of thousands of distinct CDR3 sequences, about a tenth of them appearing once. From germline, CDR1 is SGHRS and CDR2 YFSETQ. The CDR3 runs 15 residues. With 0 bases removed from V and 0 bases from J, the gap between germline ends came to 9 bases. The sequenced sample consisted of PBMCs. The clonotype was recovered from a man in his forties in good health. This chain uses TRBV5-1 with TRBJ1-1, with unresolved D. The CDR3 coding sequence is TGCGCCAGCAGCTTGGCCTCGGGTATGAACACTGAAGCTTTCTTT. Protein sequence: CASSLASGMNTEAFF.